These T cell receptor beta chains were read from a single sample in a study of naive and memory T cell subsets. One entry per CDR3 protein, called by TCRdb with MiXCR from the UMI-ligation and nested PCR reads. The repertoire has over 110,000 distinct CDR3 sequences, around 21% of them found once; the top ten carry more than 0.6%. The sequenced sample was naive CD8+ T cells from blood. These receptors were collected from a human donor in good health. The CDR3 runs from the conserved cysteine through the conserved F or W. The order of the fields is CDR3 protein, D gene, V gene, J gene. A D gene is named only where the DNA matches it firmly.

CASSQEYGDGSSYEQYF	-	TRBV3-1	TRBJ2-7
CASSQTSGRALSYEQYF	TRBD2	TRBV28	TRBJ2-7
CASSLDPKASGGYSGETQYF	TRBD2	TRBV28	TRBJ2-5
CASSSTGVIYEQYF	TRBD1	TRBV7-8	TRBJ2-7
CASRPDRWPRNEQYF	-	TRBV28	TRBJ2-7
CASSLTGPGNEQFF	-	TRBV27	TRBJ2-1
CSAREGTEAFF	-	TRBV20-1	TRBJ1-1
CASSPVSGRSYNEQFF	-	TRBV7-6	TRBJ2-1
CATQRDPYEQYF	TRBD2	TRBV10-3	TRBJ2-7
CASSAVKSYEQYF	-	TRBV6-1	TRBJ2-7
CSAKGQRADYEQYF	-	TRBV20-1	TRBJ2-7
CASSYPKSGLETQYF	-	TRBV12-3/TRBV12-4	TRBJ2-5
CASSFELPLFSGANVLTF	-	TRBV27	TRBJ2-6
CASSLVGRSAFF	-	TRBV12-3/TRBV12-4	TRBJ1-1
CASSLRDRVPNEKLFF	TRBD1	TRBV2	TRBJ1-4
CASRGNNQPQHF	-	TRBV2	TRBJ1-5
CASSFSGGPSSYNSPLHF	TRBD1	TRBV6-1	TRBJ1-6
CASSPPSRGYSSTDTQYF	-	TRBV18	TRBJ2-3
CASSPLIGILGRFYEQYF	-	TRBV28	TRBJ2-7
CSASPNTDTQYF	-	TRBV29-1	TRBJ2-3
CASSPDLGWPNSYNEQFF	-	TRBV7-9	TRBJ2-1
CASSVSGMGNEQFF	TRBD2	TRBV9	TRBJ2-1
CASSYSTQGPGFYEQYF	-	TRBV6-2/TRBV6-3	TRBJ2-7
CASSYSETGTSSTDTQYF	-	TRBV6-5	TRBJ2-3
CASSPHLQGLSYEQYF	TRBD1	TRBV27	TRBJ2-7
CASSVGGIGEQYF	-	TRBV9	TRBJ2-7
CASSLVTGDYEQYF	-	TRBV7-2	TRBJ2-7
CASSISPGQGASFF	TRBD1	TRBV19	TRBJ1-1
CSARGLPLGWEQYF	-	TRBV20-1	TRBJ2-7
CASIIAGAGTGELFF	TRBD2	TRBV12-3/TRBV12-4	TRBJ2-2
CASDDVRESTEAFF	-	TRBV2	TRBJ1-1
CASSLHRPNSGANVLTF	-	TRBV27	TRBJ2-6
CASSFGPVNSPLHF	-	TRBV5-1	TRBJ1-6
CASSLLGELFF	-	TRBV27	TRBJ2-2
CASSPGTNTGELFF	-	TRBV27	TRBJ2-2
CASGNVGGGETQYF	-	TRBV28	TRBJ2-5
CASSELADPFKDEQFF	TRBD2	TRBV2	TRBJ2-1
CASSFAGFAGNTIYF	-	TRBV19	TRBJ1-3
CATSSRRGSNTGELFF	TRBD1	TRBV15	TRBJ2-2
CASRLRTLLTYEQYF	-	TRBV28	TRBJ2-7
CASHLYNEQFF	-	TRBV27	TRBJ2-1
CASSLVGQGGEQFF	TRBD1	TRBV7-9	TRBJ2-1
CASSYGLAGELFF	-	TRBV27	TRBJ2-2
CASSPWTASYEQYF	-	TRBV5-1	TRBJ2-7
CATQESPRNTEAFF	-	TRBV10-3	TRBJ1-1
CATSGPGYYEQYF	-	TRBV15	TRBJ2-7
CASSQVGTSGRTDTQYF	TRBD2	TRBV4-1	TRBJ2-3
CASSLMTSGEQETQYF	-	TRBV13	TRBJ2-5